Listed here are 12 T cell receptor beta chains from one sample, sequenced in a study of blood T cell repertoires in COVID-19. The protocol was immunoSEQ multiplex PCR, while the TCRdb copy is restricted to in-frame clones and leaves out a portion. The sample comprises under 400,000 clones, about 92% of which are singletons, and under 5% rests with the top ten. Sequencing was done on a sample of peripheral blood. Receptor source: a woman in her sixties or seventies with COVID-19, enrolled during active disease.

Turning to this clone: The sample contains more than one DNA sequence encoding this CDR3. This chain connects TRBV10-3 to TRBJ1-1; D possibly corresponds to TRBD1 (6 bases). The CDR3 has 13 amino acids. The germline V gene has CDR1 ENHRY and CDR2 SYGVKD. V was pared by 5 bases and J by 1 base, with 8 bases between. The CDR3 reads CAISLQGNTEAFF. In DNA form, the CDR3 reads TGTGCCATCAGTTTACAGGGGAACACTGAAGCTTTCTTT.

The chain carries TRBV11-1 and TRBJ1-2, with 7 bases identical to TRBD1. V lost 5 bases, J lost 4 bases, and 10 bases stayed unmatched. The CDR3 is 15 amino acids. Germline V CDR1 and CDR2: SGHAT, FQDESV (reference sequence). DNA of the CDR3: TGTGCCAGCAGCCCCGGTGGGACAGAAGTCTATGGCTACACCTTC. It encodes CASSPGGTEVYGYTF.

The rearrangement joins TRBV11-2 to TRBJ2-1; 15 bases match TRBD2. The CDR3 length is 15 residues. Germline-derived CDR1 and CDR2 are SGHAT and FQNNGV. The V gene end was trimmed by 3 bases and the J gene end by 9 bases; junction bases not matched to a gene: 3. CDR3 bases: TGTGCCAGCAGCTTTGGGACTAGCGGGGGGACTGAGCAGTTCTTC. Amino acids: CASSFGTSGGTEQFF.

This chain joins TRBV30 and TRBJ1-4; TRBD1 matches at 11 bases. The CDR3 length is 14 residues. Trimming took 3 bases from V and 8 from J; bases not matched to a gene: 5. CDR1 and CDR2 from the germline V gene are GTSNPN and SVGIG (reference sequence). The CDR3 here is CAWRVDRGREKLFF. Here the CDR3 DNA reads TGTGCCTGGAGGGTGGACAGGGGGCGCGAAAAACTGTTTTTT. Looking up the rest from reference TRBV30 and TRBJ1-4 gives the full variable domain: SQTIHQWPATLVQPVGSPLSLECTVEGTSNPNLYWYRQAAGRGLQLLFYSVGIGQISSEVPQNLSASRPQDRQFILSSKKLLLSDSGFYLCAWRVDRGREKLFFGSGTQLSVL.

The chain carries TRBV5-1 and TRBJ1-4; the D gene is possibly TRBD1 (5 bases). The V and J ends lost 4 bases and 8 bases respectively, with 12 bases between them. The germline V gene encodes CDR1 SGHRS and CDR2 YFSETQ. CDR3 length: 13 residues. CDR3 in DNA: TGCGCCAGCAGCCTGGGACTTGGGGAAAAACTGTTTTTT. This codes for CASSLGLGEKLFF.

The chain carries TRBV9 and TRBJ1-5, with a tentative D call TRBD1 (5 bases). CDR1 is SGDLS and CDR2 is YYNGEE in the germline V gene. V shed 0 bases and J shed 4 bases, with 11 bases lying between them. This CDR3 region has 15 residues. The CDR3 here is CASSVGQSPNQPQHF. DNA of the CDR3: TGTGCCAGCAGCGTAGGACAGTCCCCGAATCAGCCCCAGCATTTT.

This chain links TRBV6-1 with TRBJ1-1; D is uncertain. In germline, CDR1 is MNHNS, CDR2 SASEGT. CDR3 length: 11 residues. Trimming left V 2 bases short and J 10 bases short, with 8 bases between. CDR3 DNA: TGTGCCAGCAGTGAACAGGTGCGAGCTTTCTTT. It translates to CASSEQVRAFF.

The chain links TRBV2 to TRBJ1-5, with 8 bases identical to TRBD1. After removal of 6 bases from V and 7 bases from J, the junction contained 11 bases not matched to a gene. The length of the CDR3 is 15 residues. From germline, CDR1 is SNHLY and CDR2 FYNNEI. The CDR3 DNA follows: TGTGCCAGCAGCTATTCCGACAGGGGAGTCCAGCCCCAGCATTTT. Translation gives CASSYSDRGVQPQHF.

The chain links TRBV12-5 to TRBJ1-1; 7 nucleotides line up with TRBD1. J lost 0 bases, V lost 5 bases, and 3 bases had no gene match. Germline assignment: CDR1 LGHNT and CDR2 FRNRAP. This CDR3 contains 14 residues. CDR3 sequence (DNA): TGTGCTAGTGGTCGGGACAGCATGAACACTGAAGCTTTCTTT. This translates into CASGRDSMNTEAFF.

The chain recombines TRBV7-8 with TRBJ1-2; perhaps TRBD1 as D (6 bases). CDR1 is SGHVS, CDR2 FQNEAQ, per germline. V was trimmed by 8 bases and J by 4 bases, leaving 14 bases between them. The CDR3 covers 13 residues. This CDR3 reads CASGADRFYGYTF. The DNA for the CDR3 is TGTGCCAGCGGGGCGGACAGATTCTATGGCTACACCTTC.

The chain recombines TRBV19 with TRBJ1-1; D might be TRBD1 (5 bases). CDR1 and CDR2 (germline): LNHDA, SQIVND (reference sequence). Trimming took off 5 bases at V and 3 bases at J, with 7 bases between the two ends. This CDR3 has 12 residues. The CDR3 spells CASSAGHTEAFF. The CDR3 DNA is TGTGCCAGTAGTGCAGGGCACACTGAAGCTTTCTTT. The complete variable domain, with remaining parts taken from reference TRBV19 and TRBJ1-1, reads DGGITQSPKYLFRKEGQNVTLSCEQNLNHDAMYWYRQDPGQGLRLIYYSQIVNDFQKGDIAEGYSVSREKKESFPLTVTSAQKNPTAFYLCASSAGHTEAFFGQGTRLTVV.

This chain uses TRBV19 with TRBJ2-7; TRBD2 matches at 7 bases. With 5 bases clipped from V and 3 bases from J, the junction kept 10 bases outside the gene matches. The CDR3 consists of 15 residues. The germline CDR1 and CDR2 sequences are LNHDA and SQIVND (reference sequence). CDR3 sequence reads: CASSPARRGSYEQYF. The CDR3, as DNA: TGTGCCAGTAGTCCCGCTCGGCGGGGGAGCTACGAGCAGTACTTC.